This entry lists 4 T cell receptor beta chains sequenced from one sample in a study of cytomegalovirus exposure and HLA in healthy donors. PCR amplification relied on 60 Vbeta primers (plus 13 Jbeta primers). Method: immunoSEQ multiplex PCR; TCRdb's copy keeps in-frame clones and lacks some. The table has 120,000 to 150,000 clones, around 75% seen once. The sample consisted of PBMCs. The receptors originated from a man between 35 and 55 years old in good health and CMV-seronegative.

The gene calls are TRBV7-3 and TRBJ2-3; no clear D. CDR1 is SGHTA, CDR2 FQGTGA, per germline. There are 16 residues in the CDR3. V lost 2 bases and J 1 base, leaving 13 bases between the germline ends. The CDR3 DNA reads TGTGCCAGCAGCTTAGGCTTAAACCTTGGCACAGATACGCAGTATTTT. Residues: CASSLGLNLGTDTQYF.

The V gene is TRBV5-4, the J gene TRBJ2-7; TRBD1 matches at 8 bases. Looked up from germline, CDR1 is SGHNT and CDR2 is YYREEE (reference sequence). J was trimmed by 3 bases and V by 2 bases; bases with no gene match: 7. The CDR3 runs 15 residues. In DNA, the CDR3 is TGTGCCAGCAGCTTAGACAGGGGCGCCTTCTACGAGCAGTACTTC. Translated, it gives CASSLDRGAFYEQYF.

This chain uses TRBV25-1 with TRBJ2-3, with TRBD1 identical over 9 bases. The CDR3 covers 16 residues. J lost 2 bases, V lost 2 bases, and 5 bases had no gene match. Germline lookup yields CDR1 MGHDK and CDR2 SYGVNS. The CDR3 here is CASSEQRDRVTDTQYF. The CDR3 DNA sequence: TGTGCCAGCAGTGAACAACGGGACAGGGTCACAGATACGCAGTATTTT. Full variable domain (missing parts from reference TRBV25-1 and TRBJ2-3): EADIYQTPRYLVIGTGKKITLECSQTMGHDKMYWYQQDPGMELHLIHYSYGVNSTEKGDLSSESTVSRIRTEHFPLTLESARPSHTSQYLCASSEQRDRVTDTQYFGPGTRLTVL.

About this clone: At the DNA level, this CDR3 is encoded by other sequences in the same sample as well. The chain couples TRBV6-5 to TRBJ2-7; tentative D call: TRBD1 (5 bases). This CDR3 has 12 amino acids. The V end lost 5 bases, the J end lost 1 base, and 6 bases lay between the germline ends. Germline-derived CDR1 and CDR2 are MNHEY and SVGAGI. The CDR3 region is CASSTGSYEQYF. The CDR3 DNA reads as TGTGCCAGCAGTACAGGTTCCTACGAGCAGTACTTC.